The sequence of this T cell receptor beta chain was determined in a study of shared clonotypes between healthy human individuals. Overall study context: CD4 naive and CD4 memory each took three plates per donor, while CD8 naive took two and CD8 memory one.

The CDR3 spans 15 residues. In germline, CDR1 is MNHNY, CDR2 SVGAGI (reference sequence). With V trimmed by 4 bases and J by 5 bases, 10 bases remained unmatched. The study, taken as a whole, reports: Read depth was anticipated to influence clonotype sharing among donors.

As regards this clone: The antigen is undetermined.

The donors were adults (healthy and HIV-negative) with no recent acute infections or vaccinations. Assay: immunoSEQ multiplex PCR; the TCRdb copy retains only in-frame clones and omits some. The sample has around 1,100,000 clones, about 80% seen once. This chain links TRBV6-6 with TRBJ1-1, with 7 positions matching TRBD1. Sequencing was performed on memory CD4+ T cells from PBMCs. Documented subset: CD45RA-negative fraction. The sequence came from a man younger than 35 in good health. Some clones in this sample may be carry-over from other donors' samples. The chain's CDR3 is CASSSERQGGTEAFF. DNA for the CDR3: TGTGCCAGCAGTTCCGAAAGACAGGGAGGGACTGAAGCTTTCTTT.